Each of the 5 T cell receptor beta chains below was sequenced from the same sample in a study of OX40 agonist ivuxolimab in advanced cancers. TCRdb keeps only in-frame clones here, not all; method: immunoSEQ multiplex PCR. The table has tens of thousands of clones, roughly nine tenths seen once. The source material was CD4+ or CD8+ T cells sorted from blood, sampled in a trial of the OX40 agonist ivuxolimab. The source of these receptors is an adult with an advanced solid tumor such as melanoma, head and neck, liver or kidney cancer.

J is TRBJ2-1 and V is TRBV19; 8 bases map to TRBD2. Trimming took 4 bases from V and 10 from J; bases not matched to a gene: 9. The CDR3 sequence is 14 residues long. CDR1 is LNHDA and CDR2 is SQIVND in the germline V gene (reference sequence). The CDR3 here is CASSRPGGGLEQFF. CDR3 bases: TGTGCCAGTAGTAGACCCGGGGGGGGATTGGAGCAGTTCTTC.

The V call is TRBV28, the J call TRBJ2-5; D might be TRBD2 (5 bases). Trimming cost V 6 bases and J 5 bases, with 13 bases left between them. The CDR3 extends over 13 amino acids. CDR1 and CDR2 (germline): MDHEN, SYDVKM. As DNA, the CDR3 is TGTGCCAGCAGCTCGGGGTTAGGGGAGACCCAGTACTTC. Translating gives CASSSGLGETQYF. The full variable domain, its missing parts supplied by reference TRBV28 and TRBJ2-5, is DVKVTQSSRYLVKRTGEKVFLECVQDMDHENMFWYRQDPGLGLRLIYFSYDVKMKEKGDIPEGYSVSREKKERFSLILESASTNQTSMYLCASSSGLGETQYFGPGTRLLVL.

The chain carries TRBV6-5 and TRBJ2-3; 7 positions agree with TRBD1. V was pared by 2 bases and J by 4 bases, with 0 bases of the junction left unmatched. CDR1 is MNHEY, CDR2 SVGAGI, per germline. The CDR3 is 13 residues long. In DNA, the CDR3 is TGTGCCAGCAGTTACACAGGGGCAGATACGCAGTATTTT. This sequence encodes CASSYTGADTQYF.

This clone has just a few counts. The gene calls are TRBV21-1 and TRBJ2-2; the tabulated D call, TRBD1, remains unverified against the DNA. TRBV21-1 is an annotated pseudogene. The CDR3 sequence is 19 residues long. This CDR3 reads CADQRFLTTGGFWTGELFF. The DNA of the CDR3 is TGTGCCGACCAGCGGTTTTTAACGACAGGGGGTTTCTGGACCGGGGAGCTGTTTTTT.

The chain recombines TRBV28 with TRBJ2-2; 7 nucleotides agree with TRBD2. This CDR3 is built from 15 residues. Germline assignment: CDR1 MDHEN and CDR2 SYDVKM. Losses at the gene ends were 6 bases for V and 2 bases for J; bases not matched to a gene: 6. The DNA for the CDR3 is TGTGCCAGCAGACACCGGGACTACAACACCGGGGAGCTGTTTTTT. This sequence encodes CASRHRDYNTGELFF. Combining the CDR3 with reference TRBV28 and TRBJ2-2 gives the whole variable domain DVKVTQSSRYLVKRTGEKVFLECVQDMDHENMFWYRQDPGLGLRLIYFSYDVKMKEKGDIPEGYSVSREKKERFSLILESASTNQTSMYLCASRHRDYNTGELFFGEGSRLTVL.